This T cell receptor beta chain was recovered during a study of cytomegalovirus exposure and HLA in healthy donors. Study-level results: Most TCRs appeared rarely, but some public TCRs recurred in many donors. TCR beta V- and J-gene trimming, according to a later analysis, was linked to a missense DCLRE1C variant. Differences between HLA loci emerged in a later analysis of TCR association rates, with DRB1 most and HLA-C fewest. Reports indicated that the classifier achieved high specificity and sensitivity in diagnosing cytomegalovirus status.

For this clone: Its specificity is not known.

From germline, CDR1 is SGDLS and CDR2 YYNGEE. The CDR3 contains 14 residues. Germline trimming cut 6 bases from V and 2 bases from J; bases unmatched to any gene: 4. Use of 60 Vbeta and 13 Jbeta primers characterized the PCR. TCRdb's table, derived via immunoSEQ multiplex PCR, lists solely in-frame clones and lacks some. The table lists some 170,000 clones, 60% to 80% of them singletons. The chain combines TRBV9 with TRBJ2-5; the match to TRBD2 covers 10 bases. The TCR originated in a young man in good health and CMV-seropositive. The sequencing input was PBMCs. CDR3 protein: CASNIAGGQETQYF. Written as DNA, the CDR3 is TGTGCCAGCAACATAGCGGGGGGACAAGAGACCCAGTACTTC.